The sequence of this T cell receptor beta chain was determined in a study of blood T cell repertoires in COVID-19. Study information: The United States, Italy and Spain were the sources of the acute and convalescent COVID-19 samples.

Losses at the gene ends were 5 bases for V and 8 bases for J; bases not matched to a gene: 10. The CDR3 contains 16 residues. CDR1 and CDR2 (germline): KGHDR, SFDVKD. Clones were sequenced by immunoSEQ multiplex PCR, and TCRdb holds only the in-frame ones, with some missing. The top ten clones hold about 7% of a sample with about 160,000 clones, more than 70% of them seen once. Sequencing was performed on peripheral blood. This chain links TRBV24-1 with TRBJ2-1; 11 nucleotides align to TRBD1. This receptor was taken from a man in his fifties or sixties with active or convalescent COVID-19. The chain's CDR3 is CATSVRGTGGIDEQFF. The CDR3 DNA is TGTGCCACCAGTGTCCGCGGGACAGGGGGGATCGATGAGCAGTTCTTC.